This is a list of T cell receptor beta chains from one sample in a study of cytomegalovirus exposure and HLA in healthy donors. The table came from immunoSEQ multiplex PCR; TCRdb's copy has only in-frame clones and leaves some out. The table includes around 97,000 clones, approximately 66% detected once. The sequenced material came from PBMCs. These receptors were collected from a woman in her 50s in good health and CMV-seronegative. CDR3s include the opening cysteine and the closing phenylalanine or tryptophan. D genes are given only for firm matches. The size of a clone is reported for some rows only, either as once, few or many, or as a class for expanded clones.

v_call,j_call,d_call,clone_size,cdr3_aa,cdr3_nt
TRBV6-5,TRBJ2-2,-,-,CASSLSLANTGELFF,TGTGCCAGCAGTTTAAGCCTAGCGAACACCGGGGAGCTGTTTTTT
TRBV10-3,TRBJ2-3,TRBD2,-,CAIRFGLASTDTQYF,TGTGCCATCAGATTCGGACTAGCGAGCACAGATACGCAGTATTTT
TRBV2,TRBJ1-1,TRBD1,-,CASSAAGTGNTEAFF,TGTGCCAGCAGCGCAGCCGGGACAGGTAACACTGAAGCTTTCTTT
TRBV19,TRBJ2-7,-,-,CASSIAGAYEQYF,TGTGCCAGTAGTATTGCCGGGGCCTACGAGCAGTACTTC
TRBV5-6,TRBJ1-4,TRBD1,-,CASSMEPGTGWRKLFF,TGTGCCAGCAGCATGGAACCCGGGACAGGGTGGCGAAAACTGTTTTTT
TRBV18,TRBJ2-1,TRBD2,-,CASSPTSGIDEQFF,TGTGCCAGCTCACCAACTAGCGGGATCGATGAGCAGTTCTTC
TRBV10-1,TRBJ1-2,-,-,CATPGRGAPLLGYTF,TGCGCCACCCCCGGGCGGGGGGCCCCTTTGTTGGGCTACACCTTC
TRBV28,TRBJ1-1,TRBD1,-,CASRMGQLNTEAFF,TGTGCCAGCAGGATGGGACAGTTAAACACTGAAGCTTTCTTT
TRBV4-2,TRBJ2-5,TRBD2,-,CASSSPGSGSEETQYF,TGTGCCAGCAGCTCTCCGGGTAGCGGGAGTGAAGAGACCCAGTACTTC
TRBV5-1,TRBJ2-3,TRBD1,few,CASSLGTGSGDTQYF,TGCGCCAGCAGCTTGGGGACAGGGTCCGGAGATACGCAGTATTTT
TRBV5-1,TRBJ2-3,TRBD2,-,CASRSPSGSGDTQYF,TGCGCCAGCAGGTCCCCTAGCGGGAGTGGAGATACGCAGTATTTT
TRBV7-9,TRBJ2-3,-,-,CASSPSGGRTDTQYF,TGTGCCAGCAGCCCCTCTGGAGGGCGCACAGATACGCAGTATTTT
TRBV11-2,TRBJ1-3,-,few,CASSLKRAAGNTIYF,TGTGCCAGCAGCTTAAAGCGGGCTGCCGGAAACACCATATATTTT
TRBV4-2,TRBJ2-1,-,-,CASATGGPRDEQFF,TGTGCCAGCGCTACGGGCGGTCCGAGGGATGAGCAGTTCTTC
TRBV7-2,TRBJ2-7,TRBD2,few,CASSPSSGSGSEQYF,TGTGCCAGCAGCCCCTCTAGCGGGAGTGGGTCCGAGCAGTACTTC
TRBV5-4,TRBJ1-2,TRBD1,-,CASSLTGGPYGYTF,TGTGCCAGCAGCTTAACAGGGGGCCCCTATGGCTACACCTTC
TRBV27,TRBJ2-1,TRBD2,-,CASSMTSGSYNEQFF,TGTGCCAGCAGTATGACTAGCGGGAGTTACAATGAGCAGTTCTTC
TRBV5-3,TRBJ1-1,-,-,CARSLGPTVNTEAFF,TGTGCCAGAAGCTTGGGCCCCACAGTGAACACTGAAGCTTTCTTT
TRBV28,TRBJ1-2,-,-,CASSLVVQANYGYTF,TGTGCCAGCAGTTTAGTAGTCCAGGCTAACTATGGCTACACCTTC
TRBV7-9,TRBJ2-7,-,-,CASSPEVYEQYF,TGTGCCAGCAGCCCCGAGGTCTACGAGCAGTACTTC
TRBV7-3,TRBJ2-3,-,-,CASSLSGSRDTQYF,TGTGCCAGCAGCTTATCGGGGTCCCGGGATACGCAGTATTTT
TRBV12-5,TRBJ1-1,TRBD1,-,CASGLVTGQGAGEAFF,TGTGCTAGTGGTTTGGTAACCGGGCAGGGGGCAGGTGAAGCTTTCTTT
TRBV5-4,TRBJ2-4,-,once,CASSPGSPKNIQYF,TGTGCCAGCAGCCCTGGGAGTCCCAAAAACATTCAGTACTTC
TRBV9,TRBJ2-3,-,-,CASASTDTQYF,TGTGCCAGCGCGAGCACAGATACGCAGTATTTT
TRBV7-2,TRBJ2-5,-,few,CASSGQGTQYF,TGTGCCAGCAGCGGGCAGGGGACCCAGTACTTC
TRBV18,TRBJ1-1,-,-,CASSPPGDTEAFF,TGTGCCAGCTCACCACCCGGGGATACTGAAGCTTTCTTT
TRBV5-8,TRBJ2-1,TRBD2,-,CASSPVKGGGRARQFF,TGTGCCAGCAGCCCCGTAAAAGGGGGCGGGAGGGCGAGGCAGTTCTTC
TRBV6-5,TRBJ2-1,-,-,CASSYSGGAYNEQFF,TGTGCCAGCAGTTACTCAGGGGGAGCCTACAATGAGCAGTTCTTC
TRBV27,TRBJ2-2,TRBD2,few,CASRPTSGSFTGELFF,TGTGCCAGCAGGCCCACTAGCGGGAGTTTCACCGGGGAGCTGTTTTTT
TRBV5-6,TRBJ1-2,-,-,CASSMDTNYGYTF,TGTGCCAGCAGCATGGACACTAACTATGGCTACACCTTC
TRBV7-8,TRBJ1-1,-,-,CASSSGQLNTEAFF,TGTGCCAGCAGCTCCGGACAGCTTAACACTGAAGCTTTCTTT
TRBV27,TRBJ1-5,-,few,CASSYREMSPQHF,TGTGCCAGCAGTTATAGGGAGATGTCGCCCCAGCATTTT
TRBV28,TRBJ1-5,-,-,CASLSLDLWRDQPQHF,TGTGCCAGCCTATCCTTGGATCTATGGAGGGATCAGCCCCAGCATTTT
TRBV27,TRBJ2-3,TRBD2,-,CASSFGASGADTQYF,TGTGCCAGCAGTTTTGGGGCTAGCGGGGCAGATACGCAGTATTTT
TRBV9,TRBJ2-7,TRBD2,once,CASSARDYQTYEQYF,TGTGCCAGCAGCGCCCGGGACTACCAGACCTACGAGCAGTACTTC
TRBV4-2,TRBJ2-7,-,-,CASSPSDNSYEQYF,TGTGCCAGCAGCCCAAGCGATAACTCCTACGAGCAGTACTTC
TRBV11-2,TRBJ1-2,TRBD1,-,CASNLQGRIEGYTF,TGTGCCAGCAACCTACAGGGGAGGATTGAGGGCTACACCTTC
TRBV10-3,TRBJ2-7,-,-,CAISEISNSLPEQYF,TGTGCCATCAGTGAGATCTCAAACAGTTTACCTGAGCAGTACTTC
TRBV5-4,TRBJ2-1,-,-,CASSLLDEQFF,TGTGCCAGCAGCTTGCTCGATGAGCAGTTCTTC
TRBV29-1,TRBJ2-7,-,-,CSVGETPTYEQYF,TGCAGCGTTGGTGAGACACCTACCTACGAGCAGTACTTC
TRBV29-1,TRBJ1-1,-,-,CSVVAGPEAFF,TGCAGCGTTGTGGCGGGGCCTGAAGCTTTCTTT
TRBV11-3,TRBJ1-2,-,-,CASSTGVTARYTF,TGTGCCAGCAGCACGGGGGTCACAGCCCGCTACACCTTC
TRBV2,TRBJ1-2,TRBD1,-,CASSVGGQLGYTF,TGTGCCAGCAGTGTCGGGGGACAGTTAGGCTACACCTTC
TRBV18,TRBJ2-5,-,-,CASSSFREGETQYF,TGTGCCAGCTCAAGTTTCAGGGAAGGGGAGACCCAGTACTTC
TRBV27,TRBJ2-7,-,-,CASSFAGLNEQYF,TGTGCCAGCAGTTTCGCAGGGTTGAACGAGCAGTACTTC
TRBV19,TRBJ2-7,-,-,CASSKRQDYEQYF,TGTGCCAGTAGCAAGAGACAGGACTACGAGCAGTACTTC
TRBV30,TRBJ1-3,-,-,CAWSVVGYTIYF,TGTGCCTGGAGTGTAGTCGGGTACACCATATATTTT
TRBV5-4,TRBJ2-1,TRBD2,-,CASSNLLAGVFSEQFF,TGTGCCAGCAGCAATCTACTAGCGGGGGTTTTCAGTGAGCAGTTCTTC
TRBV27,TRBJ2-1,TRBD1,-,CASSFWGQGHNEQFF,TGTGCCAGCAGTTTTTGGGGACAGGGACACAATGAGCAGTTCTTC
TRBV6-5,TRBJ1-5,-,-,CASGPSGGARQPQHF,TGTGCCAGCGGACCCTCCGGGGGGGCACGTCAGCCCCAGCATTTT
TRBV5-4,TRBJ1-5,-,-,CASSHGGGYSNQPQHF,TGTGCCAGCAGTCATGGCGGGGGCTATAGCAATCAGCCCCAGCATTTT
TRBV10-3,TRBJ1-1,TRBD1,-,CAISGDREWGTEAFF,TGTGCCATCAGTGGAGACAGGGAATGGGGCACTGAAGCTTTCTTT
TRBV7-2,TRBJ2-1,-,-,CASNHRERMWSEQFF,TGTGCCAGCAACCACCGGGAGCGGATGTGGAGTGAGCAGTTCTTC
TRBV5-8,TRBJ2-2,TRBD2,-,CASSFSGTSGGGTGELFF,TGTGCCAGCAGCTTTTCCGGGACTAGCGGGGGAGGCACCGGGGAGCTGTTTTTT
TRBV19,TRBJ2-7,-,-,CASSMRQVSYEQYF,TGTGCCAGTAGTATGAGACAGGTTTCCTACGAGCAGTACTTC